The 16 T cell receptor beta chains given below trace back to one sample, sequenced in a study of OX40 agonist ivuxolimab in advanced cancers. TCRdb keeps only in-frame clones here, not all; method: immunoSEQ multiplex PCR. The data show around 30,000 clones, roughly nine tenths seen once. The sequenced sample was CD4+ or CD8+ T cells sorted from blood, obtained in a trial of the OX40 agonist ivuxolimab. The receptors originated from an adult with an advanced solid tumor such as melanoma, head and neck, liver or kidney cancer.

The rearrangement links TRBV27 to TRBJ1-4; no definite D call. The CDR3 runs to 14 residues. CDR1 MNHEY and CDR2 SMNVEV come from the germline V gene (reference sequence). Trimming stripped 3 bases from V and 0 bases from J, with 5 bases between. For the CDR3, the DNA is TGTGCCAGCAGTTTTTTCTCAACTAATGAAAAACTGTTTTTT. Translated, it gives CASSFFSTNEKLFF.

The chain joins TRBV9 to TRBJ2-7; 12 bases are shared with TRBD1. The CDR3 runs to 16 residues. Trimming at V came to 0 bases and at J to 3 bases, leaving 4 bases not matched to a gene. Germline assignment: CDR1 SGDLS and CDR2 YYNGEE. CDR3 loop: CASSVGGTGGLYEQYF. The CDR3 bases are TGTGCCAGCAGCGTAGGTGGGACAGGGGGCCTCTACGAGCAGTACTTC.

This clone turned up a few times. The chain couples TRBV27 to TRBJ1-2; 9 nucleotides align to TRBD1. CDR1 is MNHEY and CDR2 is SMNVEV in the germline V gene (reference sequence). CDR3 length equals 13 residues. The ends lost 8 bases at V and 4 bases at J; junction bases unmatched: 5. CDR3 loop: CASATGGFYGYTF. The CDR3 DNA reads as TGTGCCAGCGCCACAGGGGGCTTCTATGGCTACACCTTC.

The chain carries TRBV30 and TRBJ2-1; TRBD1 matches 9 bases. CDR1 and CDR2 (germline): GTSNPN, SVGIG (reference sequence). V lost 5 bases to trimming and J lost 4 bases; unmatched junction nucleotides: 3. There are 13 residues in the CDR3. The CDR3 region is CAWGQGIYNEQFF. The CDR3 DNA sequence: TGTGCCTGGGGACAGGGGATTTACAATGAGCAGTTCTTC.

This clone was seen once. The chain links TRBV4-1 to TRBJ2-5, with 8 bases lining up with TRBD2. Germline lookup yields CDR1 MGHRA and CDR2 YSYEKL. V lost 0 bases, J lost 8 bases, and 11 bases stayed unmatched. The CDR3 contains 16 residues. The CDR3 sequence: CASSQDRTSGDNTQYF. In nucleotides, the CDR3 is TGCGCCAGCAGCCAAGATCGCACTAGCGGAGATAATACCCAGTACTTC.

V and J are TRBV9 and TRBJ2-5; D remains ambiguous. The V gene lost 4 bases and the J gene lost 4 bases, with 14 bases spanning the gap. In germline, CDR1 is SGDLS, CDR2 YYNGEE. CDR3 length equals 14 residues. CDR3 sequence (DNA): TGTGCCAGCAGCCCCCCGACGGTGGGAGAGACCCAGTACTTC. Amino acid sequence: CASSPPTVGETQYF.

The chain joins TRBV28 to TRBJ2-1, with 7 bases identical to TRBD1. The germline V gene has CDR1 MDHEN and CDR2 SYDVKM. The CDR3 loop spans 16 amino acids. The V and J ends lost 6 bases and 7 bases, in that order; junction bases with no gene match: 15. CDR3 residues: CASSRRQGEMRNEQFF. DNA of the CDR3: TGTGCCAGCAGCCGAAGACAGGGCGAAATGAGGAATGAGCAGTTCTTC.

The chain has TRBV7-6 and TRBJ1-4; 9 bases fit TRBD1. The CDR3 consists of 14 residues. J gave up 8 bases and V 5 bases, and 6 bases lay outside the gene matches. Germline assignment: CDR1 SGHVS and CDR2 FNYEAQ. The CDR3 nucleotides read TGTGCCAGCAGCCCCAGGGGACAGGGCGAAAAACTGTTTTTT. Amino acids: CASSPRGQGEKLFF.

This chain joins TRBV18 and TRBJ1-2, with a possible D match to TRBD1 (5 bases). Germline loops: CDR1 KGHSH, CDR2 LQKENI. The V end lost 2 bases, the J end lost 4 bases, and 17 bases lay between the germline ends. CDR3 length equals 16 residues. Here the CDR3 DNA reads TGTGCCAGCTCACCAAGAGAGGGCCAGGGATTCTATGGCTACACCTTC. It is translated as CASSPREGQGFYGYTF.

The rearrangement joins TRBV4-3 to TRBJ2-5; tentatively, D is TRBD2 (5 bases). The assigned J gene may be wrong: the sequence end matches TRBJ2-7 better. Germline values: CDR1 LGHNA, CDR2 YSLEER. The CDR3 runs to 13 residues. In nucleotides, the CDR3 is TGCGCCAGCAGCCAAGATCGGGGATACGAGCAGTACTTC. It is translated as CASSQDRGYEQYF.

V gene TRBV7-9 combines with J gene TRBJ1-1, with D hard to call. Trimming took 7 bases from V and 0 from J, leaving 6 bases between them. This CDR3 comprises 12 residues. Germline assignment: CDR1 SEHNR and CDR2 FQNEAQ (reference sequence). This CDR3 reads CASKSLNTEAFF. In DNA, the CDR3 is TGTGCCAGCAAGAGTCTGAACACTGAAGCTTTCTTT.

The chain employs TRBV7-9 and TRBJ2-7; 12 bases map to TRBD2. Looked up from germline, CDR1 is SEHNR and CDR2 is FQNEAQ (reference sequence). The trim removed 5 bases at V and 2 bases at J, leaving 7 bases unmatched. The CDR3 is 16 amino acids. This CDR3 reads CASSQLPSGGAYEQYF. As DNA, the CDR3 is TGTGCCAGCAGCCAACTCCCTAGCGGGGGGGCCTACGAGCAGTACTTC.

The V and J genes are TRBV7-9 and TRBJ2-2, with D possibly matching TRBD1 (6 bases). The germline gives CDR1 SEHNR, CDR2 FQNEAQ (reference sequence). Trimming pared 2 bases from V and 0 bases from J, leaving 10 bases between. The CDR3 is 16 residues long. CDR3 DNA: TGTGCCAGCAGCTTACCCGGGACAACGAACACCGGGGAGCTGTTTTTT. Translation gives CASSLPGTTNTGELFF.

The rearrangement joins TRBV27 to TRBJ2-5; 8 bases map to TRBD2. After removal of 3 bases from V and 5 bases from J, the junction contained 5 bases not matched to a gene. This CDR3 is 14 amino acids long. The V gene's germline CDR1 is MNHEY and CDR2 SMNVEV (reference sequence). The CDR3 sequence is CASSLRGALETQYF. CDR3 in DNA: TGTGCCAGCAGTTTGCGGGGGGCCCTGGAGACCCAGTACTTC.

V usage is TRBV4-1 and J usage is TRBJ2-1; D gene unclear. The CDR3 loop spans 13 amino acids. Trimming shortened V by 4 bases and J by 2 bases, and 6 bases separated the two germline ends. Germline-derived CDR1 and CDR2 are MGHRA and YSYEKL. CDR3 DNA sequence: TGCGCCAGCAGCCCCGTAGCCTACAATGAGCAGTTCTTC. Its protein product is CASSPVAYNEQFF.

CDR3 sequence reads: CASSTTGSPNEKLFF. The CDR3 region has the DNA TGTGCCAGCAGCACTACAGGTTCTCCTAATGAAAAACTGTTTTTT. The chain uses TRBV7-6 and TRBJ1-4; TRBD1 might be the D (5 bases). V was trimmed by 5 bases and J by 3 bases, leaving 13 bases between them. The CDR3 is 15 residues long. Per the germline V gene, CDR1 is SGHVS and CDR2 is FNYEAQ.